The 22 T cell receptor beta chains below all came from one sample that was sequenced in a study of blood T cell repertoires in COVID-19. Profiling relied on immunoSEQ multiplex PCR, and the TCRdb table lists in-frame clones only, not all of them. This sample has 110,000 to 150,000 clones, with roughly 80% found just once. The specimen sequenced was PBMCs or T cells enriched from blood (not recorded which). These receptors were collected from a man aged 35 to 55 with acute COVID-19.

The genes are TRBV28 and TRBJ1-2; maybe TRBD1 (6 bases). Germline V gene lookup returns CDR1 MDHEN and CDR2 SYDVKM. The CDR3 runs to 13 residues. V dropped 8 bases and J dropped 0 bases, with 10 bases sitting between them. Here the CDR3 DNA reads TGTGCCAGCCGGACAGAAGCTAACTATGGCTACACCTTC. Residues: CASRTEANYGYTF.

CDR3 sequence (DNA): TGTGCCAGCAGTTCCACTAGGAGGAGAGAGACCCAGTACTTC. Amino acids: CASSSTRRRETQYF. The J gene is TRBJ2-5, the V gene TRBV28; possible D gene TRBD2, 5 bases. Trimming removed 4 bases from V and 4 bases from J, with 13 bases in between. This CDR3 comprises 14 residues. CDR1 is MDHEN and CDR2 is SYDVKM in the germline V gene. The variable domain in full, completed from reference TRBV28 and TRBJ2-5, reads DVKVTQSSRYLVKRTGEKVFLECVQDMDHENMFWYRQDPGLGLRLIYFSYDVKMKEKGDIPEGYSVSREKKERFSLILESASTNQTSMYLCASSSTRRRETQYFGPGTRLLVL.

The genes are TRBV25-1 and TRBJ2-5, with TRBD1 matching over 8 bases. Germline V lookup: CDR1 MGHDK, CDR2 SYGVNS. The trim removed 2 bases at V and 5 bases at J, leaving 10 bases unmatched. The CDR3 covers 16 residues. The CDR3 loop reads CASSELGQGAGETQYF. The CDR3 bases are TGTGCCAGCAGTGAACTTGGGCAGGGGGCAGGTGAGACCCAGTACTTC.

This clone showed up just a few times. The chain carries TRBV7-8 and TRBJ2-1, with TRBD2 matching 12 bases. V shed 4 bases and J 12 bases; nucleotides not matched to a gene: 7. From germline, CDR1 is SGHVS and CDR2 FQNEAQ. CDR3 size: 14 residues. The CDR3 loop is CASSWRTSGTSQFF. The CDR3 DNA reads TGTGCCAGCAGCTGGCGGACTAGCGGGACCTCGCAGTTCTTC.

In its sample, this clone was seen a few times. The chain links TRBV7-2 to TRBJ1-2, with D tentatively TRBD1 (5 bases). Germline V CDR1 and CDR2: SGHTA, FQGNSA. CDR3 length: 14 residues. Trimming left V 1 base short and J 10 bases short, with 16 bases between. Here the CDR3 reads CASSLVGQGTYYTF. The CDR3 nucleotides are TGTGCCAGCAGCTTAGTAGGGCAGGGAACATACTACACCTTC. The full variable domain, in which reference TRBV7-2 and TRBJ1-2 provide the parts outside the CDR3, is GAGVSQSPSNKVTEKGKDVELRCDPISGHTALYWYRQSLGQGLEFLIYFQGNSAPDKSGLPSDRFSAERTGGSVSTLTIQRTQQEDSAVYLCASSLVGQGTYYTFGSGTRLTVV.

The chain is built from TRBV5-6 and TRBJ2-7, with TRBD1 as a possible D gene (6 bases). Germline loops: CDR1 SGHDT, CDR2 YYEEEE. The CDR3 totals 15 residues. V was trimmed by 0 bases and J by 5 bases, leaving 15 bases between them. CDR3 DNA sequence: TGTGCCAGCAGCTTGGACGGGAACAGGGTCCACGAGCAGTACTTC. Its translation: CASSLDGNRVHEQYF.

This sequence joins TRBV19 and TRBJ2-7; D is possibly TRBD2 (6 bases). The V gene's germline CDR1 is LNHDA and CDR2 SQIVND (reference sequence). V gave up 4 bases and J gave up 3 bases, with 19 bases separating them. The CDR3 contains 16 residues. CDR3 sequence (DNA): TGTGCCAGTAGTAACCACCCGCGGGACGGAAGCTACGAGCAGTACTTC. It codes for CASSNHPRDGSYEQYF.

V gene TRBV9 combines with J gene TRBJ2-1; 7 bases agree with TRBD2. The CDR3 is 16 amino acids. V shed 0 bases, J shed 0 bases, and the junction held 3 bases outside the gene matches. The V gene's germline CDR1 is SGDLS and CDR2 YYNGEE. As DNA, the CDR3 is TGTGCCAGCAGCGTAGCCGGCGGGAGCTCCTACAATGAGCAGTTCTTC. Translation: CASSVAGGSSYNEQFF.

This clone occurred once. The chain carries TRBV5-4 and TRBJ2-3; D is possibly TRBD1 (6 bases). Germline loops: CDR1 SGHNT, CDR2 YYREEE (reference sequence). V dropped 2 bases and J dropped 2 bases, with 24 bases sitting between them. The CDR3 extends over 19 amino acids. This CDR3 reads CASSLGGLIAQGDTDTQYF. The DNA for the CDR3 is TGTGCCAGCAGCTTAGGGGGATTGATAGCGCAAGGAGACACAGATACGCAGTATTTT.

The chain is built from TRBV15 and TRBJ1-2; D remains ambiguous. Germline values: CDR1 LNHNV, CDR2 YYDKDF (reference sequence). The V end lost 0 bases, the J end lost 4 bases, and 9 bases lay between the germline ends. The CDR3 has 14 residues. CDR3 nucleotide sequence: TGTGCCACCAGCAGAGATCGGTCCATCTATGGCTACACCTTC. It encodes CATSRDRSIYGYTF.

The chain employs TRBV18 and TRBJ1-4; 10 bases line up with TRBD1. The CDR3 consists of 14 residues. The V segment lost 3 bases and the J segment 8 bases; nucleotides outside the gene matches: 3. Germline-derived CDR1 and CDR2 are KGHSH and LQKENI. CDR3 protein: CASSPGTGAEKLFF. CDR3 nucleotide sequence: TGTGCCAGCTCACCCGGGACAGGGGCCGAAAAACTGTTTTTT.

The chain is built from TRBV19 and TRBJ2-1; D ambiguous. The V end was cut by 6 bases, the J end by 2 bases, with 14 bases between. Germline CDR1 and CDR2: LNHDA and SQIVND (reference sequence). This CDR3 spans 15 amino acids. The chain's CDR3 is CASSEQSSTYNEQFF. CDR3 nucleotides: TGTGCCAGTAGCGAACAGAGCAGTACCTACAATGAGCAGTTCTTC.

About this clone itself: The junction departs from germline at one end; a sequencing error may be responsible. This chain uses TRBV7-2 with TRBJ2-4; the match to TRBD1 covers 7 bases. Germline lookup yields CDR1 SGHTA and CDR2 FQGNSA. The CDR3 has 13 amino acids. The CDR3 DNA sequence: TGTGCCAGCAGCGGAGTTACCGGGACAGAGAGAGTCTTC. Translated, it gives CASSGVTGTERVF.

DNA of the CDR3: TGTGCCAGCAGTTCGAACTCGCCGGGTGAGCAGTTCTTC. Amino acid sequence: CASSSNSPGEQFF. V gene TRBV28 combines with J gene TRBJ2-1, with D unresolved. The germline V and J ends were trimmed by 4 bases and 9 bases, with 13 bases remaining between them. The CDR3 is made up of 13 amino acids. From germline, CDR1 is MDHEN and CDR2 SYDVKM.

V is TRBV18 and J is TRBJ2-6; 8 positions match TRBD2. The CDR3 has 15 amino acids. Germline V CDR1 and CDR2: KGHSH, LQKENI. V lost 6 bases, J lost 2 bases, and 3 bases stayed unmatched. The CDR3 spells CASSTGGAGANVLTF. For the CDR3, the DNA is TGTGCCAGCTCGACCGGGGGGGCTGGGGCCAACGTCCTGACTTTC.

The chain uses TRBV6-6 and TRBJ2-7; D may be TRBD1 (6 bases). This CDR3 comprises 13 residues. Deletions cut 5 bases from V and 4 bases from J, with 12 bases between. Germline CDR1 reads MNHNY; CDR2 reads SVGAGI (reference sequence). The CDR3 spells CASSKTGSYEQYF. The DNA of the CDR3 is TGTGCCAGCAGTAAAACAGGGTCGTACGAGCAGTACTTC.

The chain couples TRBV5-5 to TRBJ1-2; D gene uncertain. This CDR3 is built from 13 residues. The ends were cut back, 0 bases at V and 7 bases at J, with 10 bases in the middle. The germline V gene encodes CDR1 SGHKS and CDR2 YYEKEE (reference sequence). The CDR3 DNA is TGTGCCAGCAGCTTGGCCGAGGAGAGTGGCTACACCTTC. Translation: CASSLAEESGYTF.

This clone was detected only once. The chain couples TRBV14 to TRBJ1-2, with D possibly TRBD1 on 5 matching bases. Germline CDR1 SGHDN, CDR2 FVKESK. CDR3 length equals 15 residues. Trimming removed 4 bases from V and 6 bases from J, with 18 bases in between. CDR3 sequence: CASSRARAGGNGYTF. DNA for the CDR3: TGTGCCAGCAGCCGGGCCAGGGCGGGCGGGAATGGCTACACCTTC.

The V gene is TRBV14, the J gene TRBJ1-1, with D possibly TRBD1 on 6 matching bases. The CDR3 is 15 amino acids. V lost 0 bases to trimming and J lost 4 bases, with 12 bases between them. The germline gives CDR1 SGHDN, CDR2 FVKESK. CDR3 in amino acids: CASSQDWGPGTEAFF. CDR3 nucleotide sequence: TGTGCCAGCAGCCAAGATTGGGGGCCGGGCACTGAAGCTTTCTTT.

The V gene is TRBV11-2, the J gene TRBJ2-3; D is possibly TRBD2 (5 bases). The length of the CDR3 is 16 residues. The ends were cut back, 4 bases at V and 1 base at J, with 15 bases in the middle. Germline V CDR1 and CDR2: SGHAT, FQNNGV. The DNA of the CDR3 is TGTGCCAGCAGCTCTCGGCGGGCATTCGGCACAGATACGCAGTATTTT. Its protein product is CASSSRRAFGTDTQYF.

This clone has a handful of counts. V gene TRBV7-9 combines with J gene TRBJ1-1; D is ambiguous. The V gene's germline CDR1 is SEHNR and CDR2 FQNEAQ (reference sequence). V was trimmed by 5 bases and J by 3 bases, leaving 13 bases between them. The CDR3 runs to 14 residues. CDR3 sequence: CASSGGFLDTEAFF. The CDR3 DNA follows: TGTGCCAGCAGCGGAGGGTTTTTGGACACTGAAGCTTTCTTT.

The chain links TRBV7-2 to TRBJ2-3, with D possibly being TRBD2 (6 bases). The length of the CDR3 is 13 residues. Per the germline V gene, CDR1 is SGHTA and CDR2 is FQGNSA. The ends were cut back, 9 bases at V and 6 bases at J, with 16 bases in the middle. CDR3 coding DNA: TGTGCCAGTCAAAAGACGGGGGTGGATACGCAGTATTTT. Translation gives CASQKTGVDTQYF. The entire variable domain, with the rest obtained from reference TRBV7-2 and TRBJ2-3, is as follows: GAGVSQSPSNKVTEKGKDVELRCDPISGHTALYWYRQSLGQGLEFLIYFQGNSAPDKSGLPSDRFSAERTGGSVSTLTIQRTQQEDSAVYLCASQKTGVDTQYFGPGTRLTVL.